This T cell receptor (beta chain) is drawn from a study of naive and memory T cell subsets. The beta constant-region primer was an equimolar mix of two oligonucleotides covering TRBC1 and TRBC2. Nested alpha and beta constant-region primers with the SP2 primer drove four PCR rounds on ligated cDNA. TCRdb re-called the UMI-ligation and nested PCR reads with MiXCR, one entry per CDR3 protein. The data hold about 99,000 distinct CDR3 sequences, with approximately 15% observed a single time. Study-wide findings and caveats: Over 95% of naive TCR sequences appeared only once after error correction, unlike memory subsets. There was no ground truth to check naive and memory subset results. A few larger clonotypes appeared in naive repertoires, especially CD8, possibly memory cells re-expressing CD45RA.

This clonotype has at least ten counts. Its antigen is not known. Germline trimming cut 3 bases from V and 3 bases from J; bases unmatched to any gene: 11. CDR3 size: 18 residues. Germline-derived CDR1 and CDR2 are MNHEY and SMNVEV (reference sequence). The material sequenced was naive CD8+ T cells from blood. The chain employs TRBV27 and TRBJ2-2; TRBD1 matches 9 bases. The clonotype originates from a human donor in good health. CDR3 in amino acids: CASSFLPEGQGYTGELFF. DNA for the CDR3: TGTGCCAGCAGTTTTTTACCCGAGGGACAGGGATACACCGGGGAGCTGTTTTTT.